This TCR beta chain emerged from a study of T cell responses to AZD1222 COVID-19 vaccine. On the study more broadly: Second-dose intervals of approximately 4 or approximately 12 weeks were pooled. General study findings and limits: At baseline, seropositivity was found in only a handful of AZD1222 recipients. Close to half of all spike-specific TCRs reportedly target regions of the variants that are unmutated. Among the donors, most were white British and more were female, and clonal diversity was possibly underestimated.

The germline gives CDR1 ENHRY, CDR2 SYGVKD. CDR3 length: 14 residues. The germline V and J ends were trimmed by 6 bases and 3 bases, with 15 bases remaining between them. Clones were sequenced by immunoSEQ multiplex PCR, and TCRdb holds only the in-frame ones, with some missing. This table has approximately 100,000 clones, roughly 87% appearing once. Remarks on this clone: Its antigen is currently unknown.

Sequences were derived from peripheral blood, sampled on day 0 of AZD1222 vaccination. The chain joins TRBV10-3 to TRBJ2-7; D unclear. This TCR was recovered from an adult in good health. CDR3 in DNA: TGTGCCATCAGGTTAGAAGCAACCGACTACGAGCAGTACTTC. Protein product: CAIRLEATDYEQYF.